The T cell receptor (beta chain) under discussion was sequenced for a study of T cell responses to AZD1222 COVID-19 vaccine. Produced via immunoSEQ multiplex PCR; TCRdb's table is partial and in-frame only. The sample lists under 150,000 clones; 80% to 95% were seen once. This clone has just a few counts. The germline V gene encodes CDR1 SGHTA and CDR2 FQGNSA. The V end lost 5 bases, the J end lost 8 bases, and 15 bases lay between the germline ends. The CDR3 is 13 residues long. The clonotype comes from an adult who received the AZD1222 COVID-19 vaccine. The chain is built from TRBV7-2 and TRBJ1-2; no firm D call. Sequences were derived from peripheral blood, sampled 28 days after the second AZD1222 dose. The chain's CDR3 is CASSPIRRGGYTF. Here the CDR3 DNA reads TGTGCCAGCAGCCCCATCCGCAGAGGAGGCTACACCTTC. Supplemented by reference TRBV7-2 and TRBJ1-2, the full variable domain reads GAGVSQSPSNKVTEKGKDVELRCDPISGHTALYWYRQSLGQGLEFLIYFQGNSAPDKSGLPSDRFSAERTGGSVSTLTIQRTQQEDSAVYLCASSPIRRGGYTFGSGTRLTVV.